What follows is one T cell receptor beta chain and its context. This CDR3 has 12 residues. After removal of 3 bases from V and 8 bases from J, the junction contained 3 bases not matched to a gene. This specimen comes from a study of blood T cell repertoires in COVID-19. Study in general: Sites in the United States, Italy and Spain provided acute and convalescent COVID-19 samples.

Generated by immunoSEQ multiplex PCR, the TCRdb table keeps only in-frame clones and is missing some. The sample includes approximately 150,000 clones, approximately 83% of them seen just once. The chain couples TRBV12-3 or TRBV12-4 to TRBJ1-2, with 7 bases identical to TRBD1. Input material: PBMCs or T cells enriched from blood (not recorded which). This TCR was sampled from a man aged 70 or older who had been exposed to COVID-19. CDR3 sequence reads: CASSFTGAGYTF. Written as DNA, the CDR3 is TGTGCCAGCAGTTTCACAGGGGCGGGCTACACCTTC.